Listed below are T cell receptor beta chains from one sample, sequenced in a study of identifying expanded T cells in peripheral blood. Repertoires were generated with immunoSEQ multiplex PCR, while TCRdb's copy carries only in-frame clones and drops some. The sample gives 75,000 to 95,000 clones, roughly 90% of which show up once; approximately 7% is in the top ten. The sample was blood. Receptors originate from a person between 18 and 75 years old in good health. CDR3s include the opening cysteine and the closing phenylalanine or tryptophan. The order of the fields is CDR3 length, D gene, V gene, J gene, clone size, CDR3 DNA, CDR3 protein. A D gene is named only where the DNA matches it firmly. A clone size is listed for some rows: how often the clone was seen (once, few, many), or a class if it is expanded.

17	TRBD2	TRBV7-2	TRBJ2-2	.	TGTGCCAGCAGCCCCGTGGGGCTAGCGGGACTCACCGGGGAGCTGTTTTTT	CASSPVGLAGLTGELFF
14	TRBD1	TRBV19	TRBJ1-5	.	TGTGCCAGTATCCTGACAGGGATCAATCAGCCCCAGCATTTT	CASILTGINQPQHF
12	.	TRBV4-2	TRBJ1-1	.	TGTGCCAGCAGCCCCCCCACCCTTGAAGCTTTCTTT	CASSPPTLEAFF
11	.	TRBV19	TRBJ1-1	.	TGTGCCAGTAGATTAGACAATCAAGCTTTCTTT	CASRLDNQAFF
16	TRBD2	TRBV9	TRBJ2-3	.	TGTGCCAGCAGCGTAATGGCTAGCGGGAGCACAGATACGCAGTATTTT	CASSVMASGSTDTQYF
12	.	TRBV18	TRBJ2-7	.	TGTGCCAGCTCACCCCTTTCCTACGAGCAGTACTTC	CASSPLSYEQYF
16	TRBD2	TRBV7-3	TRBJ2-1	once	TGTGCCAGCAGCTTAACGAGAACTAGCGGCTACAATGAGCAGTTCTTC	CASSLTRTSGYNEQFF
14	.	TRBV5-1	TRBJ2-5	.	TGCGCCAGCAGCCCGGGACAAGGGGAAGAGACCCAGTACTTC	CASSPGQGEETQYF
14	.	TRBV13	TRBJ2-2	.	TGTGCCAGCAGCCCGTCAGAAAACACCGGGGAGCTGTTTTTT	CASSPSENTGELFF
13	.	TRBV19	TRBJ1-1	.	TGTGCCAGTAGTATCAAGGGCTACACTGAAGCTTTCTTT	CASSIKGYTEAFF
15	TRBD2	TRBV7-8	TRBJ2-5	.	TGTGCCTGCCGGGGGGGGACTAGGTCTTTCGAGACCCAGTACTTC	CACRGGTRSFETQYF